This is a list of T cell receptor beta chains from one sample in a study of blood T cell repertoires in COVID-19. Method: immunoSEQ multiplex PCR; TCRdb's copy keeps in-frame clones and lacks some. The table lists roughly 150,000 clones, around four fifths of them singletons. The sequencing sample was made of peripheral blood. These receptors originate from a woman older than 75 with acute or convalescent COVID-19. CDR3s include the opening cysteine and the closing phenylalanine or tryptophan. D genes are given only for firm matches. Clone size is not always given. Where it is, it says once, few, many or a class for expanded clones.

length,size,J,V,D,CDR3,DNA
14,NA,TRBJ2-3,TRBV12-5,NA,CASGPQLSTDTQYF,TGTGCTAGTGGGCCTCAACTGAGCACAGATACGCAGTATTTT
15,NA,TRBJ2-7,TRBV11-3,NA,CASSLFPGQNYEQYF,TGTGCCAGCAGCCTATTCCCCGGACAAAACTACGAGCAGTACTTC
13,NA,TRBJ1-6,TRBV6-5,NA,CASAGSYNSPLHF,TGTGCCAGCGCGGGGTCCTATAATTCACCCCTCCACTTT
14,NA,TRBJ2-7,TRBV5-6,NA,CASSHREVNYEQYF,TGTGCCAGCAGCCACCGGGAAGTCAACTACGAGCAGTACTTC
14,NA,TRBJ2-7,TRBV19,TRBD1,CASSDRDRVDGQYF,TGTGCCAGTAGTGACCGGGACAGGGTGGACGGGCAGTACTTC
17,NA,TRBJ1-2,TRBV28,NA,CASRGADANSRFYGYTF,TGTGCCAGCAGAGGGGCTGACGCGAACAGCCGATTCTATGGCTACACCTTC
14,NA,TRBJ2-5,TRBV3-1/TRBV3-2,NA,CASSQGAARETQYF,TGTGCCAGCAGCCAAGGAGCGGCTCGGGAGACCCAGTACTTC
15,NA,TRBJ2-3,TRBV18,NA,CASSPPTESTDTQYF,TGTGCCAGCTCACCACCGACGGAGAGCACAGATACGCAGTATTTT
10,NA,TRBJ1-1,TRBV20-1,NA,CSARLTEAFF,TGCAGTGCTAGACTCACTGAAGCTTTCTTT
15,NA,TRBJ1-5,TRBV27,NA,CASGNGFGGNQPQHF,TGTGCCAGCGGCAATGGTTTTGGTGGCAATCAGCCCCAGCATTTT
15,NA,TRBJ1-1,TRBV9,NA,CASSEGEGPGTEAFF,TGTGCCAGCAGCGAGGGGGAGGGTCCCGGCACTGAAGCTTTCTTT
16,NA,TRBJ2-5,TRBV4-1,TRBD2,CASSQRFSGSGETQYF,TGCGCCAGCAGCCAGAGGTTTAGCGGGAGTGGGGAGACCCAGTACTTC
18,NA,TRBJ2-1,TRBV3-1/TRBV3-2,NA,CASSPSPDGRVRGDEQFF,TGTGCCAGCAGCCCATCGCCCGACGGCAGGGTAAGGGGCGATGAGCAGTTCTTC
13,NA,TRBJ1-1,TRBV19,NA,CASQEWSGREAFF,TGTGCCAGTCAAGAGTGGTCCGGCAGGGAAGCTTTCTTT
17,NA,TRBJ2-1,TRBV5-1,NA,CASSLGGEIASYNEQFF,TGCGCCAGCAGCTTGGGCGGGGAGATAGCAAGCTACAATGAGCAGTTCTTC
14,NA,TRBJ2-6,TRBV5-4,NA,CASNRGSGANVLTF,TGTGCCTCCAACCGGGGCTCTGGGGCCAACGTCCTGACTTTC
17,once,TRBJ2-5,TRBV7-2,TRBD2,CASSSGLAGGRLETQYF,TGTGCCAGCAGCTCGGGACTAGCGGGGGGGCGTTTGGAGACCCAGTACTTC
16,NA,TRBJ2-3,TRBV9,NA,CASSRDTGMLQDTQYF,TGTGCCAGCAGTAGGGACACCGGAATGCTACAAGATACGCAGTATTTT
17,NA,TRBJ2-3,TRBV9,NA,CASSGRVKLQVTDTQYF,TGTGCCAGCAGCGGCCGAGTCAAACTTCAGGTCACAGATACGCAGTATTTT
13,NA,TRBJ1-3,TRBV5-1,NA,CASADSSGNTIYF,TGCGCCAGCGCGGACAGCTCTGGAAACACCATATATTTT
15,NA,TRBJ2-3,TRBV19,NA,CASSIEAGGTDTQYF,TGTGCCAGTAGTATAGAGGCCGGGGGCACAGATACGCAGTATTTT
15,NA,TRBJ2-1,TRBV10-3,TRBD2,CATRRRGGMVNEQFF,TGTGCCACAAGACGACGGGGGGGCATGGTGAATGAGCAGTTCTTC
13,NA,TRBJ1-5,TRBV6-5,NA,CASNRDSNQPQHF,TGTGCCAGCAACAGGGATTCCAATCAGCCCCAGCATTTT
13,once,TRBJ1-6,TRBV10-3,NA,CAISVGQNSPLHF,TGTGCCATCAGCGTGGGCCAAAATTCACCCCTCCACTTT
14,NA,TRBJ2-1,TRBV11-2,TRBD2,CASSLVSSGGEQFF,TGTGCCAGCAGCTTAGTTAGCTCGGGAGGGGAGCAGTTCTTC
15,once,TRBJ2-1,TRBV20-1,TRBD2,CSASSVSGRAGEQFF,TGCAGTGCTAGTTCTGTTAGCGGGAGAGCGGGAGAGCAGTTCTTC
16,NA,TRBJ2-5,TRBV24-1,TRBD2,CATSGRTSGRTETQYF,TGTGCCACCAGTGGCAGGACTAGCGGGAGGACGGAGACCCAGTACTTC
16,few,TRBJ2-2,TRBV18,NA,CASSGPGSTNTGELFF,TGTGCCAGCTCAGGTCCAGGGTCAACGAACACCGGGGAGCTGTTTTTT
15,NA,TRBJ2-3,TRBV9,TRBD2,CASSVALSGADTQYF,TGTGCCAGCAGCGTAGCTCTGAGCGGGGCAGATACGCAGTATTTT
16,NA,TRBJ2-5,TRBV7-9,TRBD1,CASSPWTGGDQETQYF,TGTGCCAGCAGCCCCTGGACAGGGGGGGACCAAGAGACCCAGTACTTC
16,NA,TRBJ1-5,TRBV19,NA,CASRLTGISSNQPQHF,TGTGCCAGTAGGTTAACCGGGATTAGTAGCAATCAGCCCCAGCATTTT
17,few,TRBJ1-6,TRBV20-1,NA,CSASPPGTNSYNSPLHF,TGCAGTGCTAGTCCCCCAGGGACAAACTCCTATAATTCACCCCTCCACTTT
15,NA,TRBJ1-3,TRBV3-1/TRBV3-2,NA,CASSQSPDRSSTIYF,TGTGCCAGCAGCCAGTCTCCTGACAGGAGTAGCACCATATATTTT
16,NA,TRBJ1-3,TRBV3-1/TRBV3-2,NA,CASSRLYGSYGNTIYF,TGTGCCAGCAGCCGTTTATACGGGTCCTACGGAAACACCATATATTTT
13,once,TRBJ2-3,TRBV7-2,TRBD2,CASGGESTDTQYF,TGTGCCAGCGGGGGGGAAAGCACAGATACGCAGTATTTT
14,NA,TRBJ2-7,TRBV2,NA,CASSEGTLSYEQYF,TGTGCCAGCAGTGAAGGGACACTCTCCTACGAGCAGTACTTC
12,NA,TRBJ2-7,TRBV7-9,NA,CASSSGIYEQYF,TGTGCCAGCAGCTCAGGGATCTACGAGCAGTACTTC
14,NA,TRBJ1-6,TRBV7-9,NA,CASSGGRRNSPLHF,TGTGCCAGCAGCGGGGGGAGGCGGAATTCACCCCTCCACTTT
15,few,TRBJ2-7,TRBV7-2,NA,CASSLGGRTLYEQYF,TGTGCCAGCAGCTTAGGGGGCAGGACGCTATACGAGCAGTACTTC
15,NA,TRBJ1-1,TRBV2,TRBD1,CASRITGVTNTEAFF,TGTGCCAGCAGAATAACAGGGGTTACGAACACTGAAGCTTTCTTT